These 13 T cell receptor beta chains were all obtained from the same sample, sequenced in a study of blood T cell repertoires in COVID-19. The repertoire was sequenced with immunoSEQ multiplex PCR; TCRdb's copy has only in-frame clones and lacks some. The sample shows about 170,000 clones, 82% of them seen only once. The material sequenced was peripheral blood. All receptors derive from a woman in her 70s with acute or convalescent COVID-19.

The chain links TRBV28 to TRBJ2-7; 7 bases match TRBD2. Germline V gene lookup returns CDR1 MDHEN and CDR2 SYDVKM. This CDR3 region has 15 residues. V gave up 6 bases and J gave up 3 bases; unmatched junction bases: 11. The CDR3 coding sequence is TGTGCCAGCAGCCCCGGGGGGAGGCTCCTCTACGAGCAGTACTTC. Translation: CASSPGGRLLYEQYF.

The chain combines TRBV3-1 (or the pseudogene TRBV3-2) with TRBJ2-7; maybe TRBD1 (6 bases). Trimming left V 4 bases short and J 5 bases short, with 15 bases between. CDR3 size: 14 residues. Germline values: CDR1 LGHDT, CDR2 YNNKEL (reference sequence). The DNA for the CDR3 is TGTGCCAGCAGCCTAAGGGACACAGGGAACGAGCAGTACTTC. It translates to CASSLRDTGNEQYF.

This clone was seen only once. CDR3 DNA: TGTGCCAGCAGCTCACAGACAGGGCGGACTGAAGCTTTCTTT. This codes for CASSSQTGRTEAFF. The J gene is TRBJ1-1, the V gene TRBV5-5; 7 bases line up with TRBD1. Trimming took 3 bases from V and 5 from J; bases not matched to a gene: 7. Per germline, CDR1 SGHKS and CDR2 YYEKEE (reference sequence). CDR3 length: 14 amino acids.

The chain uses TRBV4-3 and TRBJ2-5; possible D gene TRBD1, 5 bases. V was clipped by 0 bases and J by 5 bases, with 16 bases between them. The germline CDR1 and CDR2 sequences are LGHNA and YSLEER. The CDR3 spans 16 residues. CDR3 protein: CASSQDALQGRETQYF. For the CDR3, the DNA is TGCGCCAGCAGCCAAGATGCGTTGCAGGGAAGGGAGACCCAGTACTTC.

The V gene is TRBV28, the J gene TRBJ2-3; TRBD1 matches at 7 bases. Germline V gene sequence: CDR1 MDHEN, CDR2 SYDVKM. The CDR3 runs to 20 residues. V lost 9 bases and J lost 1; bases outside the gene matches: 25. CDR3 nucleotides: TGTGCCAGTGAAAAAGTTTATAAATTTAGTGAGGGGGCCGGCACAGATACGCAGTATTTT. It yields the protein CASEKVYKFSEGAGTDTQYF.

The chain recombines TRBV6-1 with TRBJ1-3; D gene unclear. The CDR3 runs 16 residues. V was trimmed by 1 base and J by 0 bases, leaving 10 bases between them. Looked up from germline, CDR1 is MNHNS and CDR2 is SASEGT. The CDR3 DNA reads TGTGCCAGCAGTGAAGTGGTCTATGTCTCTGGAAACACCATATATTTT. It codes for CASSEVVYVSGNTIYF.

This chain connects TRBV7-9 to TRBJ2-2; D is perhaps TRBD1 (5 bases). The CDR3 is made up of 13 amino acids. The germline V gene has CDR1 SEHNR and CDR2 FQNEAQ (reference sequence). Trimming shortened V by 0 bases and J by 6 bases, and 5 bases separated the two germline ends. Here the CDR3 reads CASSLAGAGELFF. The CDR3 region has the DNA TGTGCCAGCAGCTTAGCAGGGGCCGGGGAGCTGTTTTTT.

The rearrangement uses TRBV7-2 and TRBJ2-7; 8 bases align to TRBD2. V was pared by 1 base and J by 6 bases, with 8 bases of the junction left unmatched. This CDR3 is 15 amino acids long. Germline assignment: CDR1 SGHTA and CDR2 FQGNSA. The CDR3 DNA reads as TGTGCCAGCAGCTTAGTAGCGGGACCACAGGGCGAGCAGTACTTC. It specifies CASSLVAGPQGEQYF.

This clone has a handful of counts. The chain has TRBV6-2 or TRBV6-3 and TRBJ1-5; tentative D call: TRBD1 (6 bases). Germline V lookup: CDR1 MNHEY, CDR2 SVGEGT. The length of the CDR3 is 14 residues. The V end lost 2 bases, the J end lost 5 bases, and 10 bases lay between the germline ends. In DNA form, the CDR3 reads TGTGCCAGCAGTTACCACAGGGAAGATCAGCCCCAGCATTTT. Translated: CASSYHREDQPQHF.

This sequence joins TRBV19 and TRBJ2-1; 7 nucleotides agree with TRBD2. The CDR3 has 15 amino acids. Germline V lookup: CDR1 LNHDA, CDR2 SQIVND (reference sequence). With V trimmed by 6 bases and J by 7 bases, 12 bases remained unmatched. The CDR3 sequence is CASRIQASGGNEQFF. The CDR3, as DNA: TGTGCCAGTAGAATTCAGGCTAGCGGAGGGAATGAGCAGTTCTTC.

The chain joins TRBV9 to TRBJ1-1, with D hard to call. Germline CDR1 and CDR2: SGDLS and YYNGEE. CDR3 length: 12 residues. Trimming shortened V by 7 bases and J by 1 base, and 8 bases separated the two germline ends. In DNA, the CDR3 is TGTGCCAGCGGGCCATCGAACACTGAAGCTTTCTTT. Translated: CASGPSNTEAFF.

As for this clone: The DNA is left out, because the CDR3 cannot be placed on it with certainty; the CDR3 is given as TCRdb lists it. The chain is built from TRBV6-2 or TRBV6-3 and TRBJ2-7; the table's D call TRBD1 went unverified against the DNA. A total of 15 residues make up the CDR3, ends included. In germline, CDR1 is MNHEY, CDR2 SVGEGT. CDR3 region: CASSTSGQASYEQYF.

In its sample, this clone was seen once. This chain uses TRBV25-1 with TRBJ1-2; D perhaps matches TRBD1 (5 bases). CDR3 length: 16 amino acids. V lost 3 bases and J lost 3, with 17 bases in between. CDR1 and CDR2 (germline): MGHDK, SYGVNS. The DNA for the CDR3 is TGTGCCAGCAGTGATGGGGGAGGCAGGTCACACTATGGCTACACCTTC. It codes for CASSDGGGRSHYGYTF.